This entry concerns a single T cell receptor beta chain. What it binds is unknown. The data were obtained in a study of blood T cells in healthy people across ages. Study conclusions and caveats: Long-lived donors exceeded aged donors in naive CD4+ cells and diversity. A conclusive naive versus antigen-experienced comparison was prevented by the unsorted PBMCs.

Germline assignment: CDR1 MNHEY and CDR2 SVGEGT. This CDR3 has 19 amino acids. Around 9 milliliters of peripheral blood were drawn from each donor into EDTA-treated tubes. In each sample, at least 7 million PBMCs were isolated. A second PCR, run for about 6 to 12 cycles, used a sample-barcoded 5' primer plus a J-beta primer mix. TCRdb re-derived calls from the 5' RACE reads in MiXCR, one entry per CDR3 protein. The sample has 720,000 or so distinct CDR3 sequences, roughly 43% seen once. The material sequenced was blood. The gene calls are TRBV6-2 or TRBV6-3 and TRBJ2-1, with 10 bases aligning to TRBD2. The J call is doubtful: the DNA matches TRBJ2-7 better. This clonotype was obtained from a man older than 75 in good health. This CDR3 is CASSGRGLAITPSYNEQYF. Here the CDR3 DNA reads TGTGCCAGCAGTGGAAGGGGACTAGCGATCACTCCTTCCTACAATGAGCAGTACTTC.